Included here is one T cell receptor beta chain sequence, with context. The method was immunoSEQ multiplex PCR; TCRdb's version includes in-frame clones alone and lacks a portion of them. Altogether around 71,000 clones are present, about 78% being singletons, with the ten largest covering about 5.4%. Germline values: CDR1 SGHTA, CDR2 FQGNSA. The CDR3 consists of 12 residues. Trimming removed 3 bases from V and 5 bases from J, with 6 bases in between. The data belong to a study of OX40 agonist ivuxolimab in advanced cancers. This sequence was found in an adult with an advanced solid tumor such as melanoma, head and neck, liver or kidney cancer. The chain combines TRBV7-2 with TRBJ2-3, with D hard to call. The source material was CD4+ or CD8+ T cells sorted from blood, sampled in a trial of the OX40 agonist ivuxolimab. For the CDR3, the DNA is TGTGCCAGCAGCTTTTCCCGAGATACGCAGTATTTT. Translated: CASSFSRDTQYF.